This entry is about one TCR beta chain. Its specificity is unknown. This entry belongs to a study of T-cell memory formation after mild COVID-19. Germline CDR1 and CDR2: MDHEN and SYDVKM. The CDR3 extends over 20 amino acids. The V and J ends lost 5 bases and 2 bases respectively, with 31 bases between them. The study, taken as a whole, reports: Prior to infection, memory already included some responding clones, suggesting cross-reactive memory joined.

TCRdb reprocessed the 5' RACE reads with MiXCR, giving one entry per CDR3 protein. The sample shows 550,000 to 700,000 distinct CDR3 sequences, under 20% of them seen only once. The chain carries TRBV28 and TRBJ2-7; unclear D gene. This receptor was taken from an adult woman who had mild COVID-19 (a few samples of this study predate the infection). Cell type and time point are not known. Material for sequencing was PBMCs or a T cell subset sorted from them (not recorded which). CDR3 residues: CASSTHTQQRQHNTAYEQYF. CDR3 in DNA: TGTGCCAGCAGTACACACACTCAGCAACGGCAGCATAACACCGCCTACGAGCAGTACTTC.